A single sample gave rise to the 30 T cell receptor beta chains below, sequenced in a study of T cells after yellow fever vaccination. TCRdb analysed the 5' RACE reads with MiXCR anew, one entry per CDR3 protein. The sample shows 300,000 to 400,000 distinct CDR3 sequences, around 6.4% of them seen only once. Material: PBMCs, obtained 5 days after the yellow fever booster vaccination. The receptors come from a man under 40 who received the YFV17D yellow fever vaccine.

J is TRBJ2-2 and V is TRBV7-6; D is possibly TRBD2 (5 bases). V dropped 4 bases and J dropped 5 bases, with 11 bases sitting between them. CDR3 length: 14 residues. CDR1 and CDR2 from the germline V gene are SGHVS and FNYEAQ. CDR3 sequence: CASSSGKLTGELFF. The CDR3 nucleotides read TGTGCCAGCAGCTCCGGGAAGCTAACCGGGGAGCTGTTTTTT. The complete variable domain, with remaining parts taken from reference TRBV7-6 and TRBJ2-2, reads GAGVSQSPRYKVTKRGQDVALRCDPISGHVSLYWYRQALGQGPEFLTYFNYEAQQDKSGLPNDRFSAERPEGSISTLTIQRTEQRDSAMYRCASSSGKLTGELFFGEGSRLTVL.

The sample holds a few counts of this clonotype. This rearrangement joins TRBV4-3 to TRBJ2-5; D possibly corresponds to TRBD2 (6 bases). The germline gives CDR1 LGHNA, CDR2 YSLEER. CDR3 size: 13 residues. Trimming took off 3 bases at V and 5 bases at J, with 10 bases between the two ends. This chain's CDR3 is CASSHKRGETQYF. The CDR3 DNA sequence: TGCGCCAGCAGCCACAAACGGGGGGAGACCCAGTACTTC.

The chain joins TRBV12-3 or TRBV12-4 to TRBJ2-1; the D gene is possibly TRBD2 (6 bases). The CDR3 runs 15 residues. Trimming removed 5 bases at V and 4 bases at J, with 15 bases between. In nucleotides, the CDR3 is TGTGCCAGCAGTCCGGCGGGGCGGATGTACAATGAGCAGTTCTTC. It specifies CASSPAGRMYNEQFF.

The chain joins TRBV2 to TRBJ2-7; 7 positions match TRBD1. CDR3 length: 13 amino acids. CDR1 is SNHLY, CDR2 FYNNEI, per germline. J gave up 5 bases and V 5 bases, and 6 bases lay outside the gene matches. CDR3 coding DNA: TGTGCCAGCAGTCTTGACAGGGTCCACGAGCAGTACTTC. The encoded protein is CASSLDRVHEQYF.

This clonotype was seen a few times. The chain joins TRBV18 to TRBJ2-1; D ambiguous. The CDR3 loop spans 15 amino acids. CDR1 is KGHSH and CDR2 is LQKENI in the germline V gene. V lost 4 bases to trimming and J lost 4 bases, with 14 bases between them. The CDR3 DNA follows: TGTGCCAGCTCACTAGTACTACAGAATTACAATGAGCAGTTCTTC. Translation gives CASSLVLQNYNEQFF.

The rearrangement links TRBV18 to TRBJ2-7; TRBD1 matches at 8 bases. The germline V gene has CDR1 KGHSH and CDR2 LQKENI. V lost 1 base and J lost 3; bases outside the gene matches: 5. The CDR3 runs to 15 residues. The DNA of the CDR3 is TGTGCCAGCTCACCACAAACAGGGGGTTACTACGAGCAGTACTTC. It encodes CASSPQTGGYYEQYF. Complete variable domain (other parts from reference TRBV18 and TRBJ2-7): NAGVMQNPRHLVRRRGQEARLRCSPMKGHSHVYWYRQLPEEGLKFMVYLQKENIIDESGMPKERFSAEFPKEGPSILRIQQVVRGDSAAYFCASSPQTGGYYEQYFGPGTRLTVT.

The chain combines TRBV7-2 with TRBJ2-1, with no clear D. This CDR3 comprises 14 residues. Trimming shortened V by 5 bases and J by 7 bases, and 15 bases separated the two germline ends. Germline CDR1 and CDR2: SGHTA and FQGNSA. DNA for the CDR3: TGTGCCAGCAGCGCCGAGTTAGTAACTAATGAGCAGTTCTTC. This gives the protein CASSAELVTNEQFF.

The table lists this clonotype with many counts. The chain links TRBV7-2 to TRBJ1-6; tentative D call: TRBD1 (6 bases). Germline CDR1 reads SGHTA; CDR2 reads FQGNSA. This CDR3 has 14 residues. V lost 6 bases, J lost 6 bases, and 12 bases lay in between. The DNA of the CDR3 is TGTGCCAGCAGAACCGGGACAAGTAATTCACCCCTCCACTTT. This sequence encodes CASRTGTSNSPLHF.

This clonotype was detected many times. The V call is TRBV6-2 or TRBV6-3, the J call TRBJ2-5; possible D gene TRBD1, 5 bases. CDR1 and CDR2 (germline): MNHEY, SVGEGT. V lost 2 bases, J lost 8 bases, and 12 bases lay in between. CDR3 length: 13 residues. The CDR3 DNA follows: TGTGCCAGCAGTTACGATCGGCAGGGAACCCAGTACTTC. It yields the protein CASSYDRQGTQYF.

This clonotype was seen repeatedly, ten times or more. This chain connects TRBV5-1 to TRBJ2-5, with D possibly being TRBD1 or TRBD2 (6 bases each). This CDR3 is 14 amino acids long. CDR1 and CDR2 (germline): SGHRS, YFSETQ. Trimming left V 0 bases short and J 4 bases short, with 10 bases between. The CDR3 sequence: CASSLGRGGETQYF. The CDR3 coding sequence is TGCGCCAGCAGCTTGGGCAGGGGAGGAGAGACCCAGTACTTC.

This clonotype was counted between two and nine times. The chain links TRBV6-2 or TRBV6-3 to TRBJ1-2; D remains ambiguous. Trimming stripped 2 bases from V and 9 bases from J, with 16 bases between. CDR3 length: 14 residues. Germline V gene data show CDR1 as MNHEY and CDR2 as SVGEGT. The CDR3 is CASSYGELSLRYTF. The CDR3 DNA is TGTGCCAGCAGTTACGGTGAACTTTCCCTACGCTACACCTTC.

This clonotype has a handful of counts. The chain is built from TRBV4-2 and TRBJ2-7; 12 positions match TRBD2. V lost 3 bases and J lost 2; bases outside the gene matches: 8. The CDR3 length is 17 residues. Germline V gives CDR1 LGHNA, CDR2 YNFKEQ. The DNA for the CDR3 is TGTGCCAGCAGCCAGCTAGCGGGAGGGCTGGCAGCCTACGAGCAGTACTTC. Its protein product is CASSQLAGGLAAYEQYF.

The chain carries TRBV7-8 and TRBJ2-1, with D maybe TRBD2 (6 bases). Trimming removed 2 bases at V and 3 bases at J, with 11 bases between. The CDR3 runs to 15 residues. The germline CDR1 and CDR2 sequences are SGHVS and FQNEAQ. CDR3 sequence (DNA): TGTGCCAGCAGCTTAAGGGACTCCCGCTACAATGAGCAGTTCTTC. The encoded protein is CASSLRDSRYNEQFF.

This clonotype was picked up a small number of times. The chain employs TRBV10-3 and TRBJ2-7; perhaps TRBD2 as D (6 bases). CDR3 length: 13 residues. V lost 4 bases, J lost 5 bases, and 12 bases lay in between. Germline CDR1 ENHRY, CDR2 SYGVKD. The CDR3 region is CAISGRALDEQYF. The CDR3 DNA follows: TGTGCCATCAGTGGGAGGGCCCTGGACGAGCAGTACTTC.

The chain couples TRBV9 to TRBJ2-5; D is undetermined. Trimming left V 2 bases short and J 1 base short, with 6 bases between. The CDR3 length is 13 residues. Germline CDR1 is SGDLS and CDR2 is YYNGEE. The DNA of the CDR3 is TGTGCCAGCAGCGTCGACATCCAAGAGACCCAGTACTTC. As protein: CASSVDIQETQYF.

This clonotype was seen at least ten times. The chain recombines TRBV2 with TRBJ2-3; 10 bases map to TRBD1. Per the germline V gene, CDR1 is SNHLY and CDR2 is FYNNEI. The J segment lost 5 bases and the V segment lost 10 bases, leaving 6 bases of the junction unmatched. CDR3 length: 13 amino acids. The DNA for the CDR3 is TGTGCCACCGACAGGGGGCGGGTAGATACGCAGTATTTT. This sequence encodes CATDRGRVDTQYF.

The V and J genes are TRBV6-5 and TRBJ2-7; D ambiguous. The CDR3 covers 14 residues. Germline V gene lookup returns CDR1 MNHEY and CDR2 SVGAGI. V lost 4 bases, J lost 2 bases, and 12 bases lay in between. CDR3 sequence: CASSLSQKAYEQYF. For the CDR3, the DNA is TGTGCCAGCAGTTTAAGCCAGAAGGCCTACGAGCAGTACTTC.

CDR3 in DNA: TGCGCCAGCAGCTTGAACGGTGGTGGAGATACGCAGTATTTT. Encoded protein: CASSLNGGGDTQYF. V is TRBV5-1 and J is TRBJ2-3, with D unresolved. The germline V gene has CDR1 SGHRS and CDR2 YFSETQ. This CDR3 spans 14 amino acids. Trimming removed 1 base from V and 5 bases from J, with 11 bases in between.

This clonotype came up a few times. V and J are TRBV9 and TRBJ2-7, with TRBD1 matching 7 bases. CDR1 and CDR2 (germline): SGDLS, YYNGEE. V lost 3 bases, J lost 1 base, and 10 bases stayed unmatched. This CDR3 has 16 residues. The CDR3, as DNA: TGTGCCAGCAGCGCTAGTGGACAGGCTTCTTCCTACGAGCAGTACTTC. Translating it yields CASSASGQASSYEQYF.

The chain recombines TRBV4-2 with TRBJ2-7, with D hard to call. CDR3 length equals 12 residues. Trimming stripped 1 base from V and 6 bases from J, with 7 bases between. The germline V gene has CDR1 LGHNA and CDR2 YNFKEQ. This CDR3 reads CASSQAVGEQYF. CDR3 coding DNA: TGTGCCAGCAGCCAAGCGGTGGGCGAGCAGTACTTC.

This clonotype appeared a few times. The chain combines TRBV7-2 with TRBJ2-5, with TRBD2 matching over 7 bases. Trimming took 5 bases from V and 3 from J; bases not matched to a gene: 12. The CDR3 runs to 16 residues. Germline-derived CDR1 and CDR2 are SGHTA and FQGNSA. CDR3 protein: CASSLGIRLAEETQYF. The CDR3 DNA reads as TGTGCCAGCAGCCTAGGGATCCGGCTAGCGGAAGAGACCCAGTACTTC.

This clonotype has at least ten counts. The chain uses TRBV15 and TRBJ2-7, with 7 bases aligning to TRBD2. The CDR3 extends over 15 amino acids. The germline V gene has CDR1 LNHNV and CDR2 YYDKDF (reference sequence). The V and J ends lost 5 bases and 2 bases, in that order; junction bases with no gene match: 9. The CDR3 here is CATSQGLVATYEQYF. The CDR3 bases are TGTGCCACCAGCCAAGGACTAGTCGCTACCTACGAGCAGTACTTC. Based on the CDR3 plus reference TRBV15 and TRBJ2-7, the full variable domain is DAMVIQNPRYQVTQFGKPVTLSCSQTLNHNVMYWYQQKSSQAPKLLFHYYDKDFNNEADTPDNFQSRRPNTSFCFLDIRSPGLGDTAMYLCATSQGLVATYEQYFGPGTRLTVT.

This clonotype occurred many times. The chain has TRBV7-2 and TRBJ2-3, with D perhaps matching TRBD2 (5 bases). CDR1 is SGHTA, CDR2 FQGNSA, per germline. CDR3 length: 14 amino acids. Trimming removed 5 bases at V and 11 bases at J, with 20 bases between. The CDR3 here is CASSTYSDWKGQYF. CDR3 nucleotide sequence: TGTGCCAGCAGCACGTACTCGGACTGGAAAGGGCAGTATTTT. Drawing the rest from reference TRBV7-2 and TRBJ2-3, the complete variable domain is GAGVSQSPSNKVTEKGKDVELRCDPISGHTALYWYRQSLGQGLEFLIYFQGNSAPDKSGLPSDRFSAERTGGSVSTLTIQRTQQEDSAVYLCASSTYSDWKGQYFGPGTRLTVL.

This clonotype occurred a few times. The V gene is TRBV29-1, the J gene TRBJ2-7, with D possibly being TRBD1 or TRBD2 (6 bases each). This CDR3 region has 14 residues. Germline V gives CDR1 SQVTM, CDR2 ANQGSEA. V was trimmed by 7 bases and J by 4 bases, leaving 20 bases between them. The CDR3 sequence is CSGGMGGDGYEQYF. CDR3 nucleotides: TGCAGCGGGGGCATGGGGGGCGATGGTTACGAGCAGTACTTC.

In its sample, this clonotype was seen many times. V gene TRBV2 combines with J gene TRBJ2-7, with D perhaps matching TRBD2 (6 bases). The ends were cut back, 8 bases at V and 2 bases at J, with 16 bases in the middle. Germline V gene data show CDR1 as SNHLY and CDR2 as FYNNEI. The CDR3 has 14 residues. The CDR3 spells CASGDTSRPYEQYF. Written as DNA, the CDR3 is TGTGCCAGCGGGGATACTAGCCGCCCCTACGAGCAGTACTTC.

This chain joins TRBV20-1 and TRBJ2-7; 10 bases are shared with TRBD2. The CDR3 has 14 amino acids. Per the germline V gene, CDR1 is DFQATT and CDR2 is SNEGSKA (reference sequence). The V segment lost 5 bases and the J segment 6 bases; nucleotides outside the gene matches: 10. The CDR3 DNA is TGCAGTGCTCACCGAGCGGGAGGGGACCGCGAGCAGTACTTC. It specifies CSAHRAGGDREQYF.

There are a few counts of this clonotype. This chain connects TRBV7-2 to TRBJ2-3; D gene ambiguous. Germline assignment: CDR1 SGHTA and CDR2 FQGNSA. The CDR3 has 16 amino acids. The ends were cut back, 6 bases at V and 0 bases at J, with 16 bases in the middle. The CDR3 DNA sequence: TGTGCCAGCAGTCGAGACATTCTGATGAGCACAGATACGCAGTATTTT. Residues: CASSRDILMSTDTQYF.

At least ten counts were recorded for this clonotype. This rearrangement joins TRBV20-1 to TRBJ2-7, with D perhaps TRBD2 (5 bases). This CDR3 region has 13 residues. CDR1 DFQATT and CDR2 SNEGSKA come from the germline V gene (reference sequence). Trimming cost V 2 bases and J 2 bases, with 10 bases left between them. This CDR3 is CSARPGGPYEQYF. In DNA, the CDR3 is TGCAGTGCTAGACCAGGAGGCCCCTACGAGCAGTACTTC.

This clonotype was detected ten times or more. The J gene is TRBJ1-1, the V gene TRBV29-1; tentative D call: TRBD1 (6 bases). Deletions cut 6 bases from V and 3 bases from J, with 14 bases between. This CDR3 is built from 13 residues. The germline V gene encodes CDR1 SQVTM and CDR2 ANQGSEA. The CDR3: CSVRREGDTEAFF. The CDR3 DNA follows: TGCAGCGTACGTCGGGAGGGGGACACTGAAGCTTTCTTT.

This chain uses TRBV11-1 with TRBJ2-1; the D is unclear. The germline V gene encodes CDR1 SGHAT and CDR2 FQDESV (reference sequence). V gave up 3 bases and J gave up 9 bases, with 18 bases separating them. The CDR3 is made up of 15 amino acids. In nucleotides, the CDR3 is TGTGCCAGCAGCTTGAGGCCCGGGCTATATGGTGAGCAGTTCTTC. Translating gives CASSLRPGLYGEQFF.